This TCR beta chain derives from a study of tissue T cells after allogeneic stem cell transplantation. Profiling relied on immunoSEQ multiplex PCR, and the TCRdb table lists in-frame clones only, not all of them. Seen here are about 43,000 clones, 80% to 95% observed once, and the top ten hold 3.8%. The CDR3 consists of 17 residues. Germline CDR1 reads MNHEY; CDR2 reads SMNVEV (reference sequence). V lost 5 bases, J lost 2 bases, and 9 bases stayed unmatched. The TCR comes from a woman aged 40 to 75 who later had graft-versus-host disease after an allogeneic stem cell transplant. The chain is built from TRBV27 and TRBJ2-3, with TRBD2 identical over 11 bases. Source: blood, taken before transplantation. The CDR3 reads CASSQTGLAANTDTQYF. The CDR3 DNA reads as TGTGCCAGCAGTCAGACGGGACTAGCGGCAAACACAGATACGCAGTATTTT.